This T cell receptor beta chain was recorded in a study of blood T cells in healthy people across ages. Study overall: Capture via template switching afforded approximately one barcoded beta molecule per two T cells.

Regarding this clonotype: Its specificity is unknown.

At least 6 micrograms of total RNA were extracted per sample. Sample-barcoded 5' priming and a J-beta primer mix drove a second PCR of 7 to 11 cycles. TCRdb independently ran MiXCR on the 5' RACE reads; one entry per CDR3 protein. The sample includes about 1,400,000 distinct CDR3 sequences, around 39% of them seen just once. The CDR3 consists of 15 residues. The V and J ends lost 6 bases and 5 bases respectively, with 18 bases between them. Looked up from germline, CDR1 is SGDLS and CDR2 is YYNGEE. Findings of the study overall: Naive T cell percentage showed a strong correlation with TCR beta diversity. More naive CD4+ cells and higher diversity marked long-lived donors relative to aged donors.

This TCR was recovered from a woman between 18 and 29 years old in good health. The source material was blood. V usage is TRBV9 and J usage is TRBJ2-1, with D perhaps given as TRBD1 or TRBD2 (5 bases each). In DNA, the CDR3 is TGTGCCAGCACTCGCACCGGGACGAAGAACAATGAGCAGTTCTTC. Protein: CASTRTGTKNNEQFF.